Below, 11 T cell receptor beta chains from the same sample are listed, as sequenced in a study of blood T cell repertoires in COVID-19 (TCRdb year 2020). The library was made by the immunoSEQ multiplex PCR assay. Entries here come from immuneACCESS through TCRdb and include only in-frame sequences with V and J called. Some clones fail to appear in such tables; in the studies checked, an unresolved V gene covers under half of the shortfall, and the cause of the remainder is unknown. The sample table holds approximately 50,000 clones, of which roughly four fifths were seen once. Under 30% of the sample lies in the top ten. What was sequenced was peripheral blood. The receptors derive from a woman older than 75 with COVID-19, enrolled during active disease.

The rearrangement joins TRBV7-9 to TRBJ2-3; 8 nucleotides align to TRBD2. V was clipped by 0 bases and J by 1 base; unmatched bases: 6. This CDR3 has 17 amino acids. Germline lookup yields CDR1 SEHNR and CDR2 FQNEAQ (reference sequence). CDR3 coding DNA: TGTGCCAGCAGCTTAGCCGCGACTAGCGCTGGCACAGATACGCAGTATTTT. Amino acids: CASSLAATSAGTDTQYF.

CDR3 coding DNA: TGTGCCAGCAGCTCAGGTCAATATGGCTACACCTTC. Translation gives CASSSGQYGYTF. The chain links TRBV7-9 to TRBJ1-2; D remains ambiguous. The CDR3 has 12 amino acids. CDR1 is SEHNR, CDR2 FQNEAQ, per germline (reference sequence). Trimming left V 4 bases short and J 5 bases short, with 8 bases between. Based on the CDR3 plus reference TRBV7-9 and TRBJ1-2, the full variable domain is DTGVSQNPRHKITKRGQNVTFRCDPISEHNRLYWYRQTLGQGPEFLTYFQNEAQLEKSRLLSDRFSAERPKGSFSTLEIQRTEQGDSAMYLCASSSGQYGYTFGSGTRLTVV.

The chain couples TRBV28 to TRBJ2-3; 9 nucleotides match TRBD2. Germline V CDR1 and CDR2: MDHEN, SYDVKM. This CDR3 has 15 residues. With 3 bases clipped from V and 1 base from J, the junction kept 2 bases outside the gene matches. DNA for the CDR3: TGTGCCAGCAGTTTTCAGCGGGGGGGCACAGATACGCAGTATTTT. This translates into CASSFQRGGTDTQYF.

CDR3 nucleotides: TGTGCCTGGAGAGACCGACCCCCAGGTCAGGGGGCCTATGGCTACACCTTC. Its protein is CAWRDRPPGQGAYGYTF. This chain uses TRBV30 with TRBJ1-2, with TRBD1 matching 8 bases. The CDR3 covers 17 residues. CDR1 is GTSNPN, CDR2 SVGIG, per germline (reference sequence). Losses at the gene ends were 3 bases for V and 4 bases for J; bases not matched to a gene: 16.

This chain links TRBV15 with TRBJ2-5; 9 bases align to TRBD1. This CDR3 comprises 15 residues. The germline V gene has CDR1 LNHNV and CDR2 YYDKDF (reference sequence). V trimming: 4 bases; J trimming: 5 bases; junction bases outside the gene matches: 8. For the CDR3, the DNA is TGTGCCACCAGCATTAGGACAGGGGCGAGGGAGACCCAGTACTTC. Its translation: CATSIRTGARETQYF.

The chain employs TRBV6-5 and TRBJ1-4; 9 bases fit TRBD1. The CDR3 covers 15 residues. The germline V gene has CDR1 MNHEY and CDR2 SVGAGI. V was pared by 5 bases and J by 2 bases, with 3 bases of the junction left unmatched. The CDR3 sequence is CASSRQGGTNEKLFF. CDR3 DNA: TGTGCCAGCAGTCGACAGGGGGGGACTAATGAAAAACTGTTTTTT.

The J gene is TRBJ2-7, the V gene TRBV19; D might be TRBD2 (6 bases). This CDR3 is 15 amino acids long. Trimming left V 8 bases short and J 0 bases short, with 17 bases between. CDR1 is LNHDA, CDR2 SQIVND, per germline (reference sequence). The CDR3 nucleotides are TGTGCCAGTGATGGAGGGCAGGGCATCTCCTACGAGCAGTACTTC. Its protein is CASDGGQGISYEQYF.

The chain carries TRBV11-1 and TRBJ2-3; D is possibly TRBD2 (6 bases). The V gene's germline CDR1 is SGHAT and CDR2 FQDESV (reference sequence). V lost 2 bases and J 3 bases, leaving 12 bases between the germline ends. The CDR3 length is 15 residues. CDR3 in amino acids: CASSLLGLRTDTQYF. For the CDR3, the DNA is TGTGCCAGCAGCTTACTGGGACTCCGAACAGATACGCAGTATTTT.

The rearrangement uses TRBV6-5 and TRBJ2-7, with D possibly TRBD2 on 6 matching bases. V was pared by 5 bases and J by 3 bases, with 11 bases between. Germline V lookup: CDR1 MNHEY, CDR2 SVGAGI. The CDR3 covers 13 residues. CDR3 nucleotide sequence: TGTGCCAGCAGTCGCGGGGAAAACTACGAGCAGTACTTC. It codes for CASSRGENYEQYF.

CDR3 region: CASSPDSDTEAFF. The CDR3 DNA reads as TGTGCCAGCAGCCCGGACAGCGACACTGAAGCTTTCTTT. The rearrangement links TRBV5-8 to TRBJ1-1; TRBD1 is a possible D gene (6 bases). The CDR3 is 13 residues long. Germline lookup yields CDR1 SGHTS and CDR2 YDEGEE. Trimming stripped 4 bases from V and 3 bases from J, with 10 bases between.

The J gene is TRBJ2-1, the V gene TRBV29-1, with TRBD2 matching over 7 bases. The CDR3 is 16 residues long. V was clipped by 4 bases and J by 7 bases; unmatched bases: 16. CDR1 is SQVTM and CDR2 is ANQGSEA in the germline V gene. CDR3 loop: CSVGSSSGGYKNEQFF. CDR3 bases: TGCAGCGTTGGGTCTTCTAGCGGAGGTTACAAGAATGAGCAGTTCTTC.